The rows below give T cell receptor beta chains drawn from one sample of a study of OX40 agonist ivuxolimab in advanced cancers. Clones were read by immunoSEQ multiplex PCR, and TCRdb kept only the in-frame ones, dropping some. The sample includes tens of thousands of clones, more than 75% seen only once; the top ten take around 2.7%. The material was CD4+ or CD8+ T cells sorted from blood, obtained in a trial of the OX40 agonist ivuxolimab. The receptors shown here come from an adult with an advanced solid tumor such as melanoma, head and neck, liver or kidney cancer. The CDR3 runs from the conserved cysteine through the conserved F or W. Each record gives: J gene, clone size, V gene, D gene, CDR3 DNA, CDR3 protein. The D gene is left open where the match is weak. Size is stated for part of the rows, as once, few or many counts, or as a class when the clone is expanded.

J: TRBJ2-3; size: NA; V: TRBV6-5; D: NA; DNA: TGTGCCAGCAGCTACGGCGGAATTAGCACAGATACGCAGTATTTT; CDR3: CASSYGGISTDTQYF
J: TRBJ1-2; size: NA; V: TRBV2; D: NA; DNA: TGTGCCAGCAATCAGAGACCAGGGAATAACTATGGCTACACCTTC; CDR3: CASNQRPGNNYGYTF
J: TRBJ2-1; size: NA; V: TRBV28; D: NA; DNA: TGTGCCAGCCCTTCACCTTACAATGAGCAGTTCTTC; CDR3: CASPSPYNEQFF
J: TRBJ2-3; size: NA; V: TRBV29-1; D: NA; DNA: TGCAGCGCAAGAGACAGGATAGTCACAGATACGCAGTATTTT; CDR3: CSARDRIVTDTQYF
J: TRBJ2-3; size: NA; V: TRBV7-3; D: TRBD1; DNA: TGTGCCAGCAGTAGAGGGACAGGTCCCACAGATACGCAGTATTTT; CDR3: CASSRGTGPTDTQYF
J: TRBJ2-5; size: NA; V: TRBV29-1; D: NA; DNA: TGCAGCGCCAATGGTGGCAGTCAAGAGACCCAGTACTTC; CDR3: CSANGGSQETQYF
J: TRBJ2-3; size: few; V: TRBV5-1; D: NA; DNA: TGCGCCAGCAGCCAGGGACGCGGGCAGGGAGATACGCAGTATTTT; CDR3: CASSQGRGQGDTQYF
J: TRBJ2-3; size: NA; V: TRBV10-3; D: TRBD2; DNA: TGTGCCGTCAGCACTAGCGGGGGATACACAGATACGCAGTATTTT; CDR3: CAVSTSGGYTDTQYF
J: TRBJ1-5; size: NA; V: TRBV6-5; D: TRBD1; DNA: TGTGCCAGCAGCGGGACAGGGATCGACCAGCCCCAGCATTTT; CDR3: CASSGTGIDQPQHF
J: TRBJ1-1; size: NA; V: TRBV9; D: NA; DNA: TGTGCCAGCAGCCCCTCGTCCCTTGTAGAGGGGGAAGCTTTCTTT; CDR3: CASSPSSLVEGEAFF
J: TRBJ2-5; size: NA; V: TRBV30; D: TRBD2; DNA: TGTGCCTGGAGTAGGGGACTAGCGGGGGAACAAGAGACCCAGTACTTC; CDR3: CAWSRGLAGEQETQYF
J: TRBJ1-1; size: NA; V: TRBV14; D: TRBD1; DNA: TGTGCCAGCAGCATGAACCGACAGGGTGAAGCTTTCTTT; CDR3: CASSMNRQGEAFF
J: TRBJ2-5; size: once; V: TRBV5-4; D: TRBD1; DNA: TGTGCCAGCAGCTTGGCACAGGGGGTAGGAGAGACCCAGTACTTC; CDR3: CASSLAQGVGETQYF
J: TRBJ1-3; size: once; V: TRBV28; D: TRBD1; DNA: TGTGCCAGCAGAGCCGGGACAGCTAGCTCTGGAAACACCATATATTTT; CDR3: CASRAGTASSGNTIYF
J: TRBJ2-4; size: NA; V: TRBV19; D: NA; DNA: TGTGCCAGTAGTATAGGCATCGCAGTTAACTCAGGAGCCAAAAACATTCAGTACTTC; CDR3: CASSIGIAVNSGAKNIQYF
J: TRBJ1-2; size: NA; V: TRBV6-5; D: TRBD1; DNA: TGTGCCAGCAGTCCCCCAGGGGGCGAGGGTGGCTACACCTTC; CDR3: CASSPPGGEGGYTF
J: TRBJ1-1; size: NA; V: TRBV11-2; D: NA; DNA: TGTGCCAGCAACGCCCTCCCGGGACCACGACTGAACACTGAAGCTTTCTTT; CDR3: CASNALPGPRLNTEAFF